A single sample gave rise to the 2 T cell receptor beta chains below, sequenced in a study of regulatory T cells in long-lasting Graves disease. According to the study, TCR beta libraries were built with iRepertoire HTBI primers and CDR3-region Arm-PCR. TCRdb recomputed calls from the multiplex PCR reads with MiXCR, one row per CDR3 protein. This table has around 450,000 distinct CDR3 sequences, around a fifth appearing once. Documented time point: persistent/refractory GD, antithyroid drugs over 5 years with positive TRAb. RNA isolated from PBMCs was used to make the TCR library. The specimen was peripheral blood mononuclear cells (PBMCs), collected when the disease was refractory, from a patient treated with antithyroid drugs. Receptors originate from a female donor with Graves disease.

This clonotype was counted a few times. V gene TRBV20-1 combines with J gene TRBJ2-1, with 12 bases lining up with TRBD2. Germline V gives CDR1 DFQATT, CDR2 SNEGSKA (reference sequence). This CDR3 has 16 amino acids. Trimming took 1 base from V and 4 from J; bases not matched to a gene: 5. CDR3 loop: CSARVLAGGPYNEQFF. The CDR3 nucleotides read TGCAGTGCTAGAGTCCTAGCGGGAGGGCCATACAATGAGCAGTTCTTC.

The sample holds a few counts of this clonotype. The CDR3 DNA is TGTGCCAGCAGCCCGAATGACAGGACACCCCCAAGCACCGGGGAGCTGTTTTTT. It translates to CASSPNDRTPPSTGELFF. The V call is TRBV5-6, the J call TRBJ2-2; weak D call: TRBD1 (6 bases). The germline V gene encodes CDR1 SGHDT and CDR2 YYEEEE. V was cut by 4 bases and J by 4 bases, with 23 bases left in between. The CDR3 has 18 amino acids.